The 7 T cell receptor beta chains given below trace back to one sample, sequenced in a study of OX40 agonist ivuxolimab in advanced cancers. The table came from immunoSEQ multiplex PCR; TCRdb's copy has only in-frame clones and leaves some out. The table lists about 61,000 clones, about 88% of them singletons, with around 0.6% in the top ten. The starting material was CD4+ or CD8+ T cells sorted from blood, obtained in a trial of the OX40 agonist ivuxolimab. The receptors here all came from an adult with an advanced solid tumor such as melanoma, head and neck, liver or kidney cancer.

The chain combines TRBV28 with TRBJ1-2; D unresolved. V lost 6 bases and J lost 4, with 15 bases in between. Germline CDR1 is MDHEN and CDR2 is SYDVKM. This CDR3 spans 14 amino acids. The CDR3 loop reads CASRLDASGYGYTF. CDR3 nucleotide sequence: TGTGCCAGCAGGTTGGACGCGTCGGGCTATGGCTACACCTTC.

V gene TRBV23-1 combines with J gene TRBJ1-4; D not certain. TRBV23-1 belongs to the ORF category, with a function that is uncertain. Deletions cut 5 bases from V and 8 bases from J, with 15 bases between. This CDR3 has 14 amino acids. CDR3 loop: CASSIVETGEKLFF. CDR3 sequence (DNA): TGCGCCAGCAGTATAGTTGAGACCGGCGAAAAACTGTTTTTT.

The J gene is TRBJ1-3, the V gene TRBV7-9; D ambiguous. This CDR3 region has 14 residues. V was shortened by 6 bases and J by 0 bases, with 9 bases between the two germline ends. Germline V CDR1 and CDR2: SEHNR, FQNEAQ (reference sequence). The CDR3 DNA reads as TGTGCCAGCAGGGCATCGGGCTCTGGAAACACCATATATTTT. It yields the protein CASRASGSGNTIYF.

J is TRBJ2-7 and V is TRBV6-5; 15 bases are a match to TRBD2. Per germline, CDR1 MNHEY and CDR2 SVGAGI. The CDR3 totals 14 residues. J gave up 6 bases and V 7 bases, and 4 bases lay outside the gene matches. Here the CDR3 DNA reads TGTGCCAGCAAGAGGACTAGCGGGGGGGCCGAGCAGTACTTC. It encodes CASKRTSGGAEQYF.

The gene calls are TRBV6-1 and TRBJ1-6, with 8 bases identical to TRBD1. The CDR3 extends over 14 amino acids. J lost 8 bases, V lost 5 bases, and 5 bases had no gene match. Germline V gene data show CDR1 as MNHNS and CDR2 as SASEGT. The CDR3 region is CASSNRGSDSPLHF. The CDR3 bases are TGTGCCAGCAGTAACAGGGGGTCCGATTCACCCCTCCACTTT.

The rearrangement joins TRBV7-2 to TRBJ1-1; the D gene is possibly TRBD1 (6 bases). The V gene's germline CDR1 is SGHTA and CDR2 FQGNSA. The length of the CDR3 is 14 residues. Trimming cost V 5 bases and J 1 base, with 11 bases left between them. In DNA, the CDR3 is TGTGCCAGCAGCCTTGGGACACAGAACACTGAAGCTTTCTTT. This codes for CASSLGTQNTEAFF.

This sequence joins TRBV4-2 and TRBJ1-5; 11 bases are shared with TRBD1. Germline V lookup: CDR1 LGHNA, CDR2 YNFKEQ. CDR3 length: 15 amino acids. V lost 3 bases, J lost 5 bases, and 3 bases stayed unmatched. The CDR3 nucleotides are TGTGCCAGCAGCCAGGGGACAGGGGGACATCAGCCCCAGCATTTT. Translating gives CASSQGTGGHQPQHF.